Sequencing of this TCR beta chain was carried out in a study of STAT5B mutations in CD4+ large granular lymphocyte leukemia (dated by TCRdb to the early 2020s). For context, the study as a whole: Among the healthy controls, the CDR3 'QG' motif was associated with a particular HLA allele. TCRbeta repertoires of CD4+ T-cell large granular lymphocyte leukemia patients were compared with those of healthy blood donors. Flow cytometry performed on FACSCanto II or FACSVerse showed that the purified fractions had more than 95% purity among lymphocytes. Points the paper makes about the study in general: The data were not HLA-matched, and the higher clonality in CD4+ T-LGLL than in CD8+ T-LGLL could be due to the relatively small sample size. CD4-sorted patient repertoires appeared more clonal than healthy CD4+ repertoires, and this difference persisted after removing the putative leukemic clones. TRBV06-family usage was enriched among the top patient clones (8/27) compared with healthy controls (2/35). Main leukemic clonotypes were private to each patient, although 20% to 25% of the main leukemic clonotypes were found at low frequency in the non-leukemic repertoires of other patients.

The immunoSEQ assay at survey resolution was used to sequence TCRbeta rearrangements from genomic DNA. Turning to the authors' computational methods: In the TCR sequencing data, the lowest productive clonotype frequency that could be detected was 2.59 x 10-5. Only productive TCRbeta rearrangements, meaning sequences that were complete and in-frame, were kept for the analyses. Simpson clonality, calculated in the immunoSEQ Analyzer version 3.0, was used as the measure of sample clonality. Based on frequency, clones were grouped as very rare, small, medium, large (1-20%) or hyperexpanded (>20%). Generation probabilities were estimated with OLGA 1.2.3, V-gene circos plots were made with VDJtools, specificities were looked up in VDJdb, and CDR3 motifs were identified with GLIPH. In TCRdb, the immuneACCESS table is reduced to in-frame sequences with V and J assigned. These tables do not hold every clone; where another copy was compared, an unresolved V gene accounts for under half, and the others remain unexplained. V and J calls and clone size follow that table, whereas D and trimming were derived from the DNA. The sample includes around 23,000 clones, with 82% observed a single time. The ten largest clones represent 8.6% of the sample.

Counted from cysteine to phenylalanine, this CDR3 has 14 amino acids. This entry keeps only the CDR3 DNA: 42 bases, framed from base 1. Relative to germline, V is 5 bases shorter and J is 5 bases shorter, with 12 bases between their ends. CDR1 and CDR2 are drawn from the germline V gene (reference sequence): LNHDA, SQIVND. This clone occurred a few times. The antigen it binds to is not known. The input lacks base qualities; no much larger clone sits a single base away. The healthy control group was made up of around 40 blood donors, and the Finnish Red Cross blood service supplied their buffy coats. All TCR-sequenced material derived from peripheral blood: patient blood samples and healthy donor buffy coats. Peripheral blood mononuclear cells were isolated by Ficoll-Hypaque gradient centrifugation. For the healthy controls, CD4+ cells were obtained from buffy coats by magnetic purification. The Gentra Puregene Cell and Tissue kit was used for genomic DNA extraction, and quantification was performed on a Qubit 2.0 fluorometer.

Material: CD4+ T cells from blood buffy coats. This TCR derives from a human donor in good health. The chain is made from TRBV19 and TRBJ2-2, and the D gene may be TRBD1, 5 bases matching. The CDR3 reads as follows: CASSRQGKTGELFF. The DNA reads TGTGCCAGTAGTCGGCAGGGAAAAACCGGGGAGCTGTTTTTT.